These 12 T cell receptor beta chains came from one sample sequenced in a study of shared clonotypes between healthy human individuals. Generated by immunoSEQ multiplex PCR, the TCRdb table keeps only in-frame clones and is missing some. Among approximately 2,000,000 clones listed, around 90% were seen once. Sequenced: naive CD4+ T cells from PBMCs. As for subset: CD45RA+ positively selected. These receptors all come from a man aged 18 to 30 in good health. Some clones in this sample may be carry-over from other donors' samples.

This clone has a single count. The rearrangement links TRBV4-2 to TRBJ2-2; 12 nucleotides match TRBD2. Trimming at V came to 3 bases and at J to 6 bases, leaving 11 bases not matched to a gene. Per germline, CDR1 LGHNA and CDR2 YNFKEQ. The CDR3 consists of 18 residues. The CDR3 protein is CASSQETSGSFNSGELFF. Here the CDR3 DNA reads TGTGCCAGCAGCCAGGAGACTAGCGGGAGTTTTAATTCCGGGGAGCTGTTTTTT.

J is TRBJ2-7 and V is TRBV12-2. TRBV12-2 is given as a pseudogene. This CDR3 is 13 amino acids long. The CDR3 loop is CASRPLSQSTGPF. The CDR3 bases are TGTGCAAGTCGCCCCCTATCACAAAGCACTGGACCCTTC.

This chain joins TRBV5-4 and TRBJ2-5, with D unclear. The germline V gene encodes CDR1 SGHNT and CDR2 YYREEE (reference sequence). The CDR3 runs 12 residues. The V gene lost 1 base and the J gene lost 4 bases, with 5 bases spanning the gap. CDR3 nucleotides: TGTGCCAGCAGCTTGCTGCGAGAGACCCAGTACTTC. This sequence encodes CASSLLRETQYF.

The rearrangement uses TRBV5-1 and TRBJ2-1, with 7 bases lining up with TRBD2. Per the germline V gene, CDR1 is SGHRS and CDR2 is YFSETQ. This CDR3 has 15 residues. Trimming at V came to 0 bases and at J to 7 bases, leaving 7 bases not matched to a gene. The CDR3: CASSLGAGLENEQFF. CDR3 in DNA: TGCGCCAGCAGCTTGGGAGCGGGGCTGGAAAATGAGCAGTTCTTC.

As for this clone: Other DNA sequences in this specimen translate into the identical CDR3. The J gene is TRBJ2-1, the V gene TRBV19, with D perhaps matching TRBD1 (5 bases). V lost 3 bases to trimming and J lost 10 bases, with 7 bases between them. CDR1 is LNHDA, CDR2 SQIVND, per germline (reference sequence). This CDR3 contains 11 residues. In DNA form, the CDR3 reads TGTGCCAGTAGTATCAGACAGGAGCAGTTCTTC. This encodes CASSIRQEQFF.

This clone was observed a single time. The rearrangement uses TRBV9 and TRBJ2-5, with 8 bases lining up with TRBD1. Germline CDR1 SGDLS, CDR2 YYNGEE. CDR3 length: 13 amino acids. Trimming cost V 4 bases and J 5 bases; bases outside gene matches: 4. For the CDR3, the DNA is TGTGCCAGCAGCCCGACAGGGGCGGAGACCCAGTACTTC. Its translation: CASSPTGAETQYF.

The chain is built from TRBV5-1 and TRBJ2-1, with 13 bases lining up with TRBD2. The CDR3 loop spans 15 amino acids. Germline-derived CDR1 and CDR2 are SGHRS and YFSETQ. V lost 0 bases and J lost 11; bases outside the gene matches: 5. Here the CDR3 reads CASSLELAGGTKQFF. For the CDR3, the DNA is TGCGCCAGCAGCTTGGAACTAGCGGGAGGGACCAAGCAGTTCTTC.

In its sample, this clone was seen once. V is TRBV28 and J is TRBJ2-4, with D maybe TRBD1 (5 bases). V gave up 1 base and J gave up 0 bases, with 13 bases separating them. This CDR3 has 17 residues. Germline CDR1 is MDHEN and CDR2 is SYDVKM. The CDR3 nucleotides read TGTGCCAGCAGTTTATATCAGCAGGGTCTAGCCAAAAACATTCAGTACTTC. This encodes CASSLYQQGLAKNIQYF.

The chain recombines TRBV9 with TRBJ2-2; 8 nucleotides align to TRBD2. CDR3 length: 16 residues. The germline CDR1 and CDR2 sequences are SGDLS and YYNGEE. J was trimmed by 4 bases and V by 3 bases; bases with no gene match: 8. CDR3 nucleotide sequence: TGTGCCAGCAGCGGACCTAGCGGGCTGGTCACCGGGGAGCTGTTTTTT. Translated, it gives CASSGPSGLVTGELFF.

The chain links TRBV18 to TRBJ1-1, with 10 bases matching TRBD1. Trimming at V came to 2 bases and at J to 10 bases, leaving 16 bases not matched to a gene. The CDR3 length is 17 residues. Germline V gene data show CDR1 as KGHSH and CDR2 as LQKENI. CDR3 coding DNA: TGTGCCAGCTCACCAACCGGGACAGGGGCCGGGTTAACGCGAGCTTTCTTT. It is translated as CASSPTGTGAGLTRAFF.

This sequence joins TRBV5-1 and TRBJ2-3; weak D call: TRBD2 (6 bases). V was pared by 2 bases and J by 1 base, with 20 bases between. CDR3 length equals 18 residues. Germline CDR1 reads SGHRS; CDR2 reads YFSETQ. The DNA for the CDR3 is TGCGCCAGCAGCTTAAATTTCCGGGGGAGATTGGGCACAGATACGCAGTATTTT. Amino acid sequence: CASSLNFRGRLGTDTQYF.

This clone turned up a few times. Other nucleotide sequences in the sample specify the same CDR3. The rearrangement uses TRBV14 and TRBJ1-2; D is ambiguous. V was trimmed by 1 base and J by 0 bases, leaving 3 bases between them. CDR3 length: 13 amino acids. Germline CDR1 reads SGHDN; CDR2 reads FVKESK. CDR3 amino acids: CASSQGANYGYTF. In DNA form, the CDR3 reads TGTGCCAGCAGCCAAGGGGCTAACTATGGCTACACCTTC. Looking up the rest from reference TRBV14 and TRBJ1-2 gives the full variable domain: EAGVTQFPSHSVIEKGQTVTLRCDPISGHDNLYWYRRVMGKEIKFLLHFVKESKQDESGMPNNRFLAERTGGTYSTLKVQPAELEDSGVYFCASSQGANYGYTFGSGTRLTVV.